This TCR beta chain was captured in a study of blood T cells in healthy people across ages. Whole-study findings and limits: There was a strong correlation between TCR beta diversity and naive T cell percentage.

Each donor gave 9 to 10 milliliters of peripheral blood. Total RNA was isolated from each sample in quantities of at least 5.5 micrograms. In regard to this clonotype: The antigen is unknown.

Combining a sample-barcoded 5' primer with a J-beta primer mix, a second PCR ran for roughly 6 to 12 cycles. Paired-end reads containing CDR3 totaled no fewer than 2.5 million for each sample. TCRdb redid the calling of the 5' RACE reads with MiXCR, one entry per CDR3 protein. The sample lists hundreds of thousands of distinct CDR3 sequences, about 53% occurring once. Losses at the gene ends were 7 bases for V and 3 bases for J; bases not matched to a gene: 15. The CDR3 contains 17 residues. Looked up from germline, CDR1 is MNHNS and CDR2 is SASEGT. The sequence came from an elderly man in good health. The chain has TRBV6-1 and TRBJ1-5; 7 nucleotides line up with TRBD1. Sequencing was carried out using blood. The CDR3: CASIALATGHSNQPQHF. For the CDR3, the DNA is TGTGCCAGCATTGCCTTGGCGACAGGGCACTCCAATCAGCCCCAGCATTTT.